This TCR beta chain appears in the sequencing data of a study of blood T cell repertoires in COVID-19. Germline V gene lookup returns CDR1 SEHNR and CDR2 FQNEAQ (reference sequence). V lost 1 base, J lost 4 bases, and 9 bases stayed unmatched. The CDR3 is 16 amino acids. Clinical history as reported by participants underpinned cohort assignment. In Cohort 3, a recovered donor had either two negative PCRs, clearance, or symptom resolution. In the source study's methods: Amplified reference gene primers provided the basis for estimating nucleated cell counts. Some clones are missing from TCRdb's copy, which holds only in-frame ones; the method was immunoSEQ multiplex PCR. V and J calls and clone size are given by that table; D and trimming were obtained from the DNA. The sample lists about 330,000 clones; about 92% were seen once.

The sequence came from a woman aged 25-40 years who had recovered from COVID-19. The rearrangement links TRBV7-9 to TRBJ1-2; 7 bases are shared with TRBD1. The sample was PBMCs or T cells enriched from blood (not recorded which). The CDR3 nucleotides read TGTGCCAGCAGCTTAGTGGACAGGCGAACTTCCTATGGCTACACCTTC. Protein product: CASSLVDRRTSYGYTF.